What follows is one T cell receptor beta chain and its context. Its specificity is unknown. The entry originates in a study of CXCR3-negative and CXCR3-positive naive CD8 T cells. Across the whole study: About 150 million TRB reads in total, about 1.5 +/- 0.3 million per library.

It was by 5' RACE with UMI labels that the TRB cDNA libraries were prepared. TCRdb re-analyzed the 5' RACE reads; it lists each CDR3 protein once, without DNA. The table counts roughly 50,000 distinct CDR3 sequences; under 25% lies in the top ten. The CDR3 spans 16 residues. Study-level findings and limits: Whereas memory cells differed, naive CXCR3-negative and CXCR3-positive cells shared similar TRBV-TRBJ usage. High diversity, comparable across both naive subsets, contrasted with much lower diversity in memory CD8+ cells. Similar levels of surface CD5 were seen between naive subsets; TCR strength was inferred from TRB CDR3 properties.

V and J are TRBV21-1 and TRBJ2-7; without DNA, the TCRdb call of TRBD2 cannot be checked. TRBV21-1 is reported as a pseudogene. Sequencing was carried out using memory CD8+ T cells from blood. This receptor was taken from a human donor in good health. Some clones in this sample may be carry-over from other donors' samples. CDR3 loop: CASSNAGGDPTREQYF.